This T cell receptor beta chain emerged from a study of shared clonotypes between healthy human individuals. Study observations and caveats: Across a handful of donors, naive CD4 shared 4.5% to 6%, naive CD8 around 4%, memory CD4 roughly 2.4%, memory CD8 around 0.42%.

This CDR3 spans 18 amino acids. With 8 bases removed from V and 1 base from J, the gap between germline ends came to 24 bases. Germline V gives CDR1 SGHTA, CDR2 FQGTGA. At deep level, the assay was performed. Several immunoSEQ 96-well plates shared each subset's DNA, each plate a replicate. Original processing methods: Junction-only sequences produced by ImmunoSEQ had no quality scores, so filtering differed. The data were produced by immunoSEQ multiplex PCR, yet TCRdb's version contains in-frame clones alone and is incomplete. The DNA was the basis for D and trimming; V, J and clone size are from that table. Of about 2,200,000 clones in the sample, just over 90% were seen once. CD45RO-negative CD8 cells positively selected for CCR7 made up the naive population, which excluded terminally differentiated effector memory CD45RA+ cells. About this clone itself: Its cognate antigen is unknown.

The sequence was obtained from a man between 18 and 29 years old in good health. Some clones in this sample may be carry-over from other donors' samples. Sequencing was performed on naive CD8+ T cells from PBMCs. The chain is built from TRBV7-3 and TRBJ2-1, with a possible D match to TRBD2 (6 bases). CDR3 region: CASSNPPRRGQSYNEQFF. CDR3 DNA: TGTGCCAGCTCCAACCCCCCAAGGAGGGGCCAATCCTACAATGAGCAGTTCTTC.